This T cell receptor beta chain was recorded in a study of T cells in Graves' hyperthyroidism and ophthalmopathy. Overall study results and limits: Also found in blood were most expanded thyroid clonotypes above 0.001.

Amplification yielded TCR beta CDR3 regions, with RNA transcripts as the source. HTBI primers drove first-round RT-PCR of the TCR CDR3. TCRdb used MiXCR to reprocess the multiplex PCR reads, holding one entry per CDR3 protein. This sample has about 370,000 distinct CDR3 sequences, with 15% found just once. The sample holds a few counts of this clonotype. Its antigen remains unidentified. Duration under 3 months, a NOSPECS grade of at least 4, and a Clinical Activity Score of at least 3 characterized the ophthalmopathy patients. Uncontrolled infection, other autoimmune disease, pregnancy or lactation disqualified patients from enrolment. The J segment lost 10 bases and the V segment lost 7 bases, leaving 13 bases of the junction unmatched. The CDR3 is made up of 16 amino acids. Per the germline V gene, CDR1 is MNHEY and CDR2 is SVGEGT.

Sequenced: blood. The TCR was taken from a woman in her fifties or sixties with Graves' ophthalmopathy. The rearrangement uses TRBV6-2 or TRBV6-3 and TRBJ2-1; 13 positions agree with TRBD2. CDR3 sequence: CASTLGGLAGRGEQFF. CDR3 DNA: TGTGCCAGCACCCTAGGGGGACTAGCGGGACGGGGGGAGCAGTTCTTC.